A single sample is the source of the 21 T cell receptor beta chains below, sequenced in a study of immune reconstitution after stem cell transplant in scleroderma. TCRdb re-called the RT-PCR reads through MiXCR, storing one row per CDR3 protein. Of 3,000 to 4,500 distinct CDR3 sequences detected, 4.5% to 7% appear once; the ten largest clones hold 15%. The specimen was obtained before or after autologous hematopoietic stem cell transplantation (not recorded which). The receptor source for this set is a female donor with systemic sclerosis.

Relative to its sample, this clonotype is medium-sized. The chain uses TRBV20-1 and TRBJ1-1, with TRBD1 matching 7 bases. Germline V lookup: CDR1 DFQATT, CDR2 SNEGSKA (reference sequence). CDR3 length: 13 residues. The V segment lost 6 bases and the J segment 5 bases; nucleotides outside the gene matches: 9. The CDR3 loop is CSAPTGMSTEAFF. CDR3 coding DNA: TGCAGTGCGCCGACAGGGATGTCTACTGAAGCTTTCTTT.

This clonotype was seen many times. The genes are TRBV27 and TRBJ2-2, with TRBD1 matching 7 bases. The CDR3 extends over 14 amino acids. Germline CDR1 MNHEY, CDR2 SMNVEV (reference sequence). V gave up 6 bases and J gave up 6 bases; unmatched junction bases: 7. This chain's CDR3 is CASRFDRDAGELFF. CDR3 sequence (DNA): TGTGCCAGCAGATTCGACAGGGATGCCGGGGAGCTGTTTTTT.

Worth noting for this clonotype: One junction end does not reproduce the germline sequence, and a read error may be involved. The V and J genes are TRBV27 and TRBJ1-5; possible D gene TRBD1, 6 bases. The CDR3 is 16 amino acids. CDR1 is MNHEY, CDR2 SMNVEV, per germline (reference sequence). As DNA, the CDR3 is TGTGCCAGCAGTTTATTGGGAGACAGGCACAATCAGCCCCCGCATTTT. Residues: CASSLLGDRHNQPPHF.

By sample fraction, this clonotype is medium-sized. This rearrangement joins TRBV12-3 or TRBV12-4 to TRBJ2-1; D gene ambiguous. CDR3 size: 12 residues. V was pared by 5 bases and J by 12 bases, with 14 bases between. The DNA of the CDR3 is TGTGCCAGCAGTCCCAACTATTTGCGGCAGTTCTTC. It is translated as CASSPNYLRQFF.

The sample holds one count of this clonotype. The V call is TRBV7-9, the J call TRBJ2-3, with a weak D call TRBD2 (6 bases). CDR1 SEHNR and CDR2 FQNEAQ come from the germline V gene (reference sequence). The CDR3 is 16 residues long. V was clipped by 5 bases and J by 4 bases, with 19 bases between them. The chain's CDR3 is CASSLGGERVADTQYF. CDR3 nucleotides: TGTGCCAGCAGCCTAGGAGGGGAGCGGGTCGCAGATACGCAGTATTTT.

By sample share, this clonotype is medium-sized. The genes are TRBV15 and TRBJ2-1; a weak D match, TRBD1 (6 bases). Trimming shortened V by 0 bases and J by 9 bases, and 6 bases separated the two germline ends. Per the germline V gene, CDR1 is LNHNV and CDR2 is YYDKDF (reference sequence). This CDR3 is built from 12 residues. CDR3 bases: TGTGCCACCAGCAGAGAAGGGGGTGAGCAGTTCTTC. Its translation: CATSREGGEQFF.

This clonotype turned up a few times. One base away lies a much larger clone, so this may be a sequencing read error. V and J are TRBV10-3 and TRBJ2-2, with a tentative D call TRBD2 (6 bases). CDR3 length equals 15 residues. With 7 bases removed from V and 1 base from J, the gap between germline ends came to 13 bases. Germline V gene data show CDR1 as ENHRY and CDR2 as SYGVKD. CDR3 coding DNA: TGTGCCATCAACCCGGTTAGCGGGAACACCGGGGAGCTGTTTTTT. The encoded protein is CAINPVSGNTGELFF.

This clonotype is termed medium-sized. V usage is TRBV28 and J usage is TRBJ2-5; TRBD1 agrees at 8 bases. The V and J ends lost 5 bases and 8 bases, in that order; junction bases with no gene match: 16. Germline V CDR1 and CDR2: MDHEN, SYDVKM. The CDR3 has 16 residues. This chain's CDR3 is CASSDSGTGFVYTQYF. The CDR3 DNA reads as TGTGCCAGCAGTGATTCCGGGACAGGCTTCGTGTACACCCAGTACTTC.

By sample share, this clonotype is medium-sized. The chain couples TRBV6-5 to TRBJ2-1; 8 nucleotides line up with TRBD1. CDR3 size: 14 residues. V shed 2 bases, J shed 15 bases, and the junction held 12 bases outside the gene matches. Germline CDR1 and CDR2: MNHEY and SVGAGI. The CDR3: CASSYDSWGTGLFF. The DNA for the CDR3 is TGTGCCAGCAGTTACGACTCTTGGGGGACAGGACTGTTCTTC.

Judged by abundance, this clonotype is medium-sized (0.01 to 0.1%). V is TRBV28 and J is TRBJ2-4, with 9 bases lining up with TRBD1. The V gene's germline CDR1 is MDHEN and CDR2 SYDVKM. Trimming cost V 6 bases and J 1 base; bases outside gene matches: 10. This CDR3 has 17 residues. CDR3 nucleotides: TGTGCCAGCAGGGACAGGGGTCCCGCGGGTGCCAAAAACATTCAGTACTTC. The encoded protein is CASRDRGPAGAKNIQYF.

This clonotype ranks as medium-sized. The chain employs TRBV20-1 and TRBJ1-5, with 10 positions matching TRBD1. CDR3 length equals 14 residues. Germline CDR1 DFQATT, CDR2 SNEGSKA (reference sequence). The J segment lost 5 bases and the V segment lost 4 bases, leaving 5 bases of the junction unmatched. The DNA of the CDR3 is TGCAGTGCTATCCGGGACAGGGGAGATCAGCCCCAGCATTTT. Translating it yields CSAIRDRGDQPQHF.

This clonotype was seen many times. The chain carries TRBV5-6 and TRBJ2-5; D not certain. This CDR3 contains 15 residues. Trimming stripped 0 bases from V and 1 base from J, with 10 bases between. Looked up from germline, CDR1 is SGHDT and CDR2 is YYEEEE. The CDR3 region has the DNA TGTGCCAGCAGCTTGGCAGTAGGCACCCAAGAGACCCAGTACTTC. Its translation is CASSLAVGTQETQYF.

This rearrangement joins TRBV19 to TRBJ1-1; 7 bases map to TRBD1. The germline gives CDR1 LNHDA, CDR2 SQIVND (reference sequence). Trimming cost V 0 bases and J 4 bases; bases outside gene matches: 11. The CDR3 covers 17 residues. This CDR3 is CASSIEATGFVITEAFF. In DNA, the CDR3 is TGTGCCAGTAGTATAGAGGCGACAGGGTTTGTAATCACTGAAGCTTTCTTT.

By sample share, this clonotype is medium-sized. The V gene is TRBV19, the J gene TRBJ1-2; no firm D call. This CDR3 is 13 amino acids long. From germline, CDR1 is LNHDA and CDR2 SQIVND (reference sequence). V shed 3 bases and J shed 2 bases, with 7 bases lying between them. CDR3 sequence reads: CASSIKGNYGYTF. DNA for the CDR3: TGTGCCAGTAGTATTAAAGGGAACTATGGCTACACCTTC.

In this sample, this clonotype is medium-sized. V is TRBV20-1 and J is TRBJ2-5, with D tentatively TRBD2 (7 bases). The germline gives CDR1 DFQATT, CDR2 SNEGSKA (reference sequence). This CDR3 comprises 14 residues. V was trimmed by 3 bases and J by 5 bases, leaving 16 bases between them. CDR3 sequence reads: CSARGEGGTETQYF. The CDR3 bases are TGCAGTGCTAGGGGGGAGGGGGGTACGGAGACCCAGTACTTC.

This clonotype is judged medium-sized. CDR3 protein: CASSKLRDFDTEAFF. The CDR3 region has the DNA TGCGCCAGCAGCAAACTCAGGGATTTCGACACTGAAGCTTTCTTT. The V and J genes are TRBV5-1 and TRBJ1-1, with D tentatively TRBD1 (5 bases). CDR3 size: 15 residues. Germline assignment: CDR1 SGHRS and CDR2 YFSETQ. V was clipped by 4 bases and J by 3 bases, with 16 bases between them.

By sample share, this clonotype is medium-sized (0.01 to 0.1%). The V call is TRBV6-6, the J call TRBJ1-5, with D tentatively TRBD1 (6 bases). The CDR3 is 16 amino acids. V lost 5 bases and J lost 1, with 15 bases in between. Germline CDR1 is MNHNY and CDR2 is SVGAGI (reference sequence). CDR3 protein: CASSRVLQGSNQPQHF. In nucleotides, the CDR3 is TGTGCCAGCAGTCGGGTACTACAGGGAAGCAATCAGCCCCAGCATTTT.

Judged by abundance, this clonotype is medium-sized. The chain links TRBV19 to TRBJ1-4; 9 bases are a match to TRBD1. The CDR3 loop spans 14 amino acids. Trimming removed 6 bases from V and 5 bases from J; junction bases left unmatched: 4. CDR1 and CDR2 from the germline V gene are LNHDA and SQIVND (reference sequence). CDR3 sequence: CASSGQGMNEKLFF. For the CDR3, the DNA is TGTGCCAGTAGCGGACAGGGGATGAATGAAAAACTGTTTTTT. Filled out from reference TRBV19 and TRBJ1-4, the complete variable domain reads DGGITQSPKYLFRKEGQNVTLSCEQNLNHDAMYWYRQDPGQGLRLIYYSQIVNDFQKGDIAEGYSVSREKKESFPLTVTSAQKNPTAFYLCASSGQGMNEKLFFGSGTQLSVL.

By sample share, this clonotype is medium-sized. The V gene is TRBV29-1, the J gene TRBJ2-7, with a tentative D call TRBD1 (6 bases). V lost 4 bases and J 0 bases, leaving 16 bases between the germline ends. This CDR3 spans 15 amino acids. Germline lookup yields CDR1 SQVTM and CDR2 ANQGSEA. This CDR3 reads CSVATGLGSSYEQYF. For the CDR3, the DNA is TGCAGCGTTGCAACAGGGTTAGGGAGCTCCTACGAGCAGTACTTC.

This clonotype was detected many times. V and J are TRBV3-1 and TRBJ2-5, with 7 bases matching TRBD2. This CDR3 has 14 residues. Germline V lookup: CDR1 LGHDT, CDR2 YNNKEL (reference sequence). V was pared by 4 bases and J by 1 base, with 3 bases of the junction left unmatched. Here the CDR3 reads CASSLAGLQETQYF. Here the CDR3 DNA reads TGTGCCAGCAGCCTAGCGGGCCTCCAAGAGACCCAGTACTTC.

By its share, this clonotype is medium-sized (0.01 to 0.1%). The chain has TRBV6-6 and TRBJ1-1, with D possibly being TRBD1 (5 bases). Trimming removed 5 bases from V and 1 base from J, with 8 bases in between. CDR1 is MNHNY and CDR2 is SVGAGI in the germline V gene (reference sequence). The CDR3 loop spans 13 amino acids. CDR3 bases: TGTGCCAGCAGTGACGGACAGAACACTGAAGCTTTCTTT. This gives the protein CASSDGQNTEAFF.